The 14 T cell receptor beta chains reported below all come from one sample, sequenced in a study of graft-versus-host responses after intestinal transplantation. These TCRs are of unknown antigen specificity. The table came from immunoSEQ multiplex PCR; TCRdb's copy has only in-frame clones and leaves some out. The sample has approximately 90,000 clones, about 90% seen once. The source was unstimulated CD8+ T cells sorted from spleen or lymph node cells, collected before transplant. The receptors here all came from a human donor who was the organ donor for an intestinal transplant.

This rearrangement joins TRBV18 to TRBJ2-5; a weak D match, TRBD1 (5 bases). There are 16 residues in the CDR3. Germline V gene data show CDR1 as KGHSH and CDR2 as LQKENI. The V gene lost 2 bases and the J gene lost 5 bases, with 18 bases spanning the gap. CDR3 DNA sequence: TGTGCCAGCTCACCATCCCCCGCAGGGAATAGCGAGACCCAGTACTTC. Protein: CASSPSPAGNSETQYF.

The J gene is TRBJ1-4, the V gene TRBV7-9, with 8 nucleotides matching TRBD1. Trimming removed 4 bases from V and 8 bases from J; junction bases left unmatched: 12. The CDR3 consists of 16 residues. Germline assignment: CDR1 SEHNR and CDR2 FQNEAQ (reference sequence). CDR3 amino acids: CASSSPPRTGQEKLFF. The DNA for the CDR3 is TGTGCCAGCAGCTCGCCTCCAAGGACAGGGCAAGAAAAACTGTTTTTT.

V gene TRBV28 combines with J gene TRBJ1-1; D is unclear. In germline, CDR1 is MDHEN, CDR2 SYDVKM. Trimming shortened V by 6 bases and J by 0 bases, and 5 bases separated the two germline ends. The CDR3 runs to 12 residues. This CDR3 is CASSLLNTEAFF. DNA for the CDR3: TGTGCCAGCAGCCTACTGAACACTGAAGCTTTCTTT.

The chain links TRBV2 to TRBJ1-5, with D unresolved. From germline, CDR1 is SNHLY and CDR2 FYNNEI. The CDR3 spans 15 residues. Deletions cut 5 bases from V and 0 bases from J, with 11 bases between. CDR3 bases: TGTGCCAGCAGTAAAGGGCAGGCTAGCAATCAGCCCCAGCATTTT. Amino acids: CASSKGQASNQPQHF.

This clone was seen only a few times. The V call is TRBV9, the J call TRBJ1-2; D is unclear. The CDR3 has 16 residues. V was trimmed by 0 bases and J by 1 base, leaving 13 bases between them. Germline V CDR1 and CDR2: SGDLS, YYNGEE. DNA for the CDR3: TGTGCCAGCAGCGTAGAGGGAGGGCCCCTTAACTATGGCTACACCTTC. This sequence encodes CASSVEGGPLNYGYTF.

The chain combines TRBV27 with TRBJ1-4, with TRBD1 matching 9 bases. The CDR3 is 15 residues long. The germline V gene has CDR1 MNHEY and CDR2 SMNVEV (reference sequence). The ends lost 4 bases at V and 5 bases at J; junction bases unmatched: 5. The CDR3 is CASSSGTGSNEKLFF. DNA for the CDR3: TGTGCCAGCAGTTCTGGGACAGGGTCCAATGAAAAACTGTTTTTT.

The gene calls are TRBV19 and TRBJ2-1; the D is unclear. CDR1 and CDR2 from the germline V gene are LNHDA and SQIVND (reference sequence). The V gene lost 1 base and the J gene lost 2 bases, with 9 bases spanning the gap. The length of the CDR3 is 15 residues. Written as DNA, the CDR3 is TGTGCCAGTAGTATAGGAACGGTAGCCTACAATGAGCAGTTCTTC. This translates into CASSIGTVAYNEQFF.

This chain joins TRBV5-5 and TRBJ2-1; D unresolved. V shed 0 bases and J shed 10 bases, with 5 bases lying between them. The CDR3 runs 11 residues. The V gene's germline CDR1 is SGHKS and CDR2 YYEKEE (reference sequence). DNA for the CDR3: TGTGCCAGCAGCTTGGGGAGCGAGCAGTTCTTC. Its translation: CASSLGSEQFF.

J is TRBJ2-1 and V is TRBV4-3, with 9 nucleotides matching TRBD2. Germline V lookup: CDR1 LGHNA, CDR2 YSLEER. CDR3 length: 19 residues. The trim removed 0 bases at V and 7 bases at J, leaving 16 bases unmatched. The CDR3 sequence is CASSQDRLRLAGSGNEQFF. CDR3 sequence (DNA): TGCGCCAGCAGCCAAGATCGACTTAGGCTAGCGGGGTCCGGAAATGAGCAGTTCTTC.

This rearrangement joins TRBV12-5 to TRBJ2-7; possibly TRBD1 for D (6 bases). The CDR3 sequence is 16 residues long. The V end was cut by 1 base, the J end by 3 bases, with 16 bases between. Germline loops: CDR1 LGHNT, CDR2 FRNRAP. The CDR3 here is CASGLGHRVSDYEQYF. The CDR3 bases are TGTGCTAGTGGTTTGGGGCACAGGGTGTCCGACTACGAGCAGTACTTC.

The gene calls are TRBV6-5 and TRBJ2-1; 10 bases align to TRBD1. The CDR3 length is 15 residues. CDR1 is MNHEY, CDR2 SVGAGI, per germline. Trimming cost V 9 bases and J 7 bases; bases outside gene matches: 12. The CDR3 sequence is CASSRGTGVPNEQFF. In DNA, the CDR3 is TGTGCCAGTTCTCGAGGGACAGGGGTGCCGAATGAGCAGTTCTTC.

This chain joins TRBV7-9 and TRBJ2-7; D remains unclear. The CDR3 has 14 residues. Germline V gene data show CDR1 as SEHNR and CDR2 as FQNEAQ (reference sequence). Trimming pared 1 base from V and 0 bases from J, leaving 7 bases between. The CDR3 sequence: CASSLDWSSYEQYF. CDR3 sequence (DNA): TGTGCCAGCAGCTTAGACTGGAGCTCCTACGAGCAGTACTTC.

The gene calls are TRBV13 and TRBJ2-3, with TRBD2 identical over 8 bases. The V gene's germline CDR1 is PRHDT and CDR2 FYEKMQ (reference sequence). The V segment lost 11 bases and the J segment 6 bases; nucleotides outside the gene matches: 10. The CDR3 runs to 13 residues. The DNA for the CDR3 is TGTGCCTCCGGGGGGGCCCGGCCGGATACGCAGTATTTT. Translating gives CASGGARPDTQYF. The whole variable domain, filled in from reference TRBV13 and TRBJ2-3, reads AAGVIQSPRHLIKEKRETATLKCYPIPRHDTVYWYQQGPGQDPQFLISFYEKMQSDKGSIPDRFSAQQFSDYHSELNMSSLELGDSALYFCASGGARPDTQYFGPGTRLTVL.

This clone appeared once. The J gene is TRBJ1-6, the V gene TRBV28, with D tentatively TRBD1 (5 bases). The germline gives CDR1 MDHEN, CDR2 SYDVKM. This CDR3 is built from 14 residues. Trimming took off 4 bases at V and 9 bases at J, with 13 bases between the two ends. The CDR3 DNA is TGTGCCAGCAGTTCACAGGCTGTGGGTTCACCCCTCCACTTT. The encoded protein is CASSSQAVGSPLHF.